Following are 5 T cell receptor beta chains from one sample sequenced in a study of CD8 T cells in ankylosing spondylitis. TCRdb used MiXCR to reprocess the 5' RACE reads, holding one entry per CDR3 protein. The profile shows roughly 490,000 distinct CDR3 sequences, approximately 5% of them singletons. Their recognized antigens are unknown. Findings and caveats of the study: A motif of 7 to 9 highly homologous TCR beta variants was seen as apparently characteristic of ankylosing spondylitis blood.

Sequencing was performed on blood, either unsorted or a sorted T cell fraction (not recorded which). The receptor set was obtained from a male donor with ankylosing spondylitis.

In this sample, this clonotype turned up a few times. The chain has TRBV14 and TRBJ2-2, with D perhaps TRBD1 (5 bases). V was shortened by 2 bases and J by 4 bases, with 14 bases between the two germline ends. This CDR3 spans 16 amino acids. The germline V gene encodes CDR1 SGHDN and CDR2 FVKESK. The CDR3 nucleotides read TGTGCCAGCAGCCAATTAACAGGCGGAAGCACCGGGGAGCTGTTTTTT. Protein: CASSQLTGGSTGELFF.

In this sample, this clonotype turned up many times. This chain uses TRBV2 with TRBJ1-2; D might be TRBD1 (6 bases). This CDR3 has 12 amino acids. Trimming took off 3 bases at V and 8 bases at J, with 10 bases between the two ends. Germline V CDR1 and CDR2: SNHLY, FYNNEI. The CDR3 protein is CASSEGAEGYTF. CDR3 nucleotides: TGTGCCAGCAGTGAGGGGGCCGAGGGCTACACCTTC. The full variable domain, its missing parts supplied by reference TRBV2 and TRBJ1-2, is EPEVTQTPSHQVTQMGQEVILRCVPISNHLYFYWYRQILGQKVEFLVSFYNNEISEKSEIFDDQFSVERPDGSNFTLKIRSTKLEDSAMYFCASSEGAEGYTFGSGTRLTVV.

In this sample, this clonotype turned up many times. The rearrangement uses TRBV12-3 or TRBV12-4 and TRBJ1-1; D gene ambiguous. V lost 4 bases, J lost 3 bases, and 18 bases lay in between. This CDR3 has 16 residues. The CDR3 sequence is CASSSPSGGADTEAFF. CDR3 DNA: TGTGCCAGCAGTTCTCCATCCGGCGGCGCGGACACTGAAGCTTTCTTT.

This clonotype showed up many times. The chain joins TRBV7-3 to TRBJ1-1; D is ambiguous. Between the trimmed V and J ends, which lost 1 base and 1 base, there was a span of 10 bases. The CDR3 loop spans 15 amino acids. Germline V gene data show CDR1 as SGHTA and CDR2 as FQGTGA. The CDR3, as DNA: TGTGCCAGCAGCTTAAGTGGCCCAGGGAACACTGAAGCTTTCTTT. Protein product: CASSLSGPGNTEAFF.

This clonotype was detected ten times or more. The chain couples TRBV4-1 to TRBJ1-1, with TRBD1 matching 11 bases. The CDR3 has 16 amino acids. Per germline, CDR1 MGHRA and CDR2 YSYEKL. After removal of 1 base from V and 1 base from J, the junction contained 2 bases not matched to a gene. CDR3 nucleotide sequence: TGCGCCAGCAGCCAAGGGACAGGGGGCCCGAACACTGAAGCTTTCTTT. Encoded protein: CASSQGTGGPNTEAFF.